This TCR beta chain is from a study of CD8+CD57+ T cells in acquired aplastic anemia. Study overall: Sorted CD4+ and CD8+ cell DNA averaged roughly 3.2 ug. As sequenced from healthy donors, CD4+ cells averaged about 11 million reads.

Researchers used genomic DNA as the template to profile TCR beta VDJ and CDR3. TCRdb itself ran the reads through MiXCR, one entry per CDR3 protein. The sample consists of some 200,000 distinct CDR3 sequences, around 32% of them appearing once. General study results and limits: Overlap between patients and controls comprised roughly 30 CD8+ CDR3 sequences. Patients showed no significant difference from controls in CD8+ Simpson's diversity.

A remark on this clonotype: The target antigen is unknown. A much larger clone sits a single nucleotide away, making a read error possible.

Germline lookup yields CDR1 SGHVS and CDR2 FNYEAQ. Trimming removed 1 base from V and 2 bases from J, with 9 bases in between. This CDR3 spans 15 amino acids. This rearrangement joins TRBV7-6 to TRBJ2-1; no reliable D call. This clonotype was sampled from a human donor in good health, serving as a control. The sequenced sample was sorted CD4+, CD8+, or CD8+CD57+ T cells (not recorded which) from PBMCs. CDR3 amino acids: CASSLEGRAYNEQFF. CDR3 sequence (DNA): TGTGCCAGCAGCTTAGAGGGCAGAGCCTACAATGAGCAGTTCTTC.